Shown below are 32 T cell receptor beta chains from a single sample sequenced in a study of blood T cell repertoires in COVID-19. Repertoires were generated with immunoSEQ multiplex PCR, while TCRdb's copy carries only in-frame clones and drops some. The sample lists about 230,000 clones; roughly 84% were seen once. Sequences were obtained from peripheral blood. Source of these receptors: a man aged 35-49 years with acute or convalescent COVID-19.

This clone is a singleton in its sample. V gene TRBV11-2 combines with J gene TRBJ1-2; 7 nucleotides agree with TRBD1. This CDR3 contains 13 residues. Germline V lookup: CDR1 SGHAT, CDR2 FQNNGV. With 5 bases clipped from V and 3 bases from J, the junction kept 3 bases outside the gene matches. CDR3 DNA: TGTGCCAGCAGCCATGACAGGGACTATGGCTACACCTTC. This sequence encodes CASSHDRDYGYTF.

The gene calls are TRBV19 and TRBJ1-5, with a weak D call TRBD1 (5 bases). This CDR3 has 15 residues. Germline V CDR1 and CDR2: LNHDA, SQIVND (reference sequence). With 4 bases removed from V and 0 bases from J, the gap between germline ends came to 10 bases. The CDR3 coding sequence is TGTGCCAGTAGTACCCAGGGTTATAGCAATCAGCCCCAGCATTTT. Protein: CASSTQGYSNQPQHF.

This clone has only a few counts. The V gene is TRBV5-1, the J gene TRBJ2-1; 8 positions agree with TRBD2. Unmatched junction bases numbered 13, after V lost 4 bases and J lost 10 bases. Germline V CDR1 and CDR2: SGHRS, YFSETQ. The CDR3 spans 15 residues. The CDR3 loop reads CASSPRKAGEEEQFF. In nucleotides, the CDR3 is TGCGCCAGCAGCCCCCGAAAAGCGGGAGAGGAGGAGCAGTTCTTC.

This chain links TRBV4-1 with TRBJ2-2; D might be TRBD1 (6 bases). This CDR3 contains 15 residues. The V end lost 0 bases, the J end lost 1 base, and 6 bases lay between the germline ends. Germline V lookup: CDR1 MGHRA, CDR2 YSYEKL. This CDR3 reads CASSQDRGNTGELFF. The CDR3 bases are TGCGCCAGCAGCCAAGACAGGGGGAACACCGGGGAGCTGTTTTTT.

This clone has only a few counts. This chain links TRBV6-2 or TRBV6-3 with TRBJ1-2; D not resolved. V lost 4 bases and J 4 bases, leaving 10 bases between the germline ends. The germline CDR1 and CDR2 sequences are MNHEY and SVGEGT. This CDR3 is built from 13 residues. CDR3 nucleotide sequence: TGTGCCAGCAGTTCGAACCCTATCTATGGCTACACCTTC. The encoded protein is CASSSNPIYGYTF.

The rearrangement links TRBV24-1 to TRBJ1-2; D unresolved. V was pared by 4 bases and J by 6 bases, with 8 bases between. CDR1 and CDR2 from the germline V gene are KGHDR and SFDVKD. The CDR3 is 12 residues long. CDR3 sequence: CATSDPYDGYTF. The CDR3 coding sequence is TGTGCCACCAGTGACCCCTATGATGGCTACACCTTC.

This clone was seen only a few times. V usage is TRBV18 and J usage is TRBJ2-7; D possibly corresponds to TRBD2 (5 bases). The germline V gene has CDR1 KGHSH and CDR2 LQKENI. Trimming removed 3 bases from V and 0 bases from J, with 12 bases in between. The CDR3 totals 15 residues. As DNA, the CDR3 is TGTGCCAGCTCACCCCGAGCGGTAAGCTCCTACGAGCAGTACTTC. Its protein is CASSPRAVSSYEQYF.

The rearrangement joins TRBV18 to TRBJ1-2, with D possibly matching TRBD1 (6 bases). Germline CDR1 is KGHSH and CDR2 is LQKENI. Trimming removed 3 bases at V and 5 bases at J, with 13 bases between. The CDR3 loop spans 14 amino acids. CDR3: CASSPTGGEYGYTF. The CDR3 bases are TGTGCCAGCTCACCGACGGGGGGCGAGTATGGCTACACCTTC.

The chain uses TRBV23-1 and TRBJ1-2; 9 nucleotides line up with TRBD1. TRBV23-1 is marked as an open reading frame, function uncertain. The length of the CDR3 is 17 residues. The trim removed 3 bases at V and 1 base at J, leaving 9 bases unmatched. CDR3 DNA: TGCGCCAGCAGTCAGAGGACAGGGGAGAGTTATAACTATGGCTACACCTTC. Translated: CASSQRTGESYNYGYTF.

This chain joins TRBV3-1 (or the pseudogene TRBV3-2) and TRBJ1-2; TRBD1 matches 8 bases. V lost 4 bases to trimming and J lost 3 bases; unmatched junction nucleotides: 4. The CDR3 is made up of 14 amino acids. Per the germline V gene, CDR1 is LGHDT and CDR2 is YNNKEL (reference sequence). In nucleotides, the CDR3 is TGTGCCAGCAGCCTAGGACAGGGTTACTATGGCTACACCTTC. Amino acids: CASSLGQGYYGYTF.

The chain combines TRBV5-6 with TRBJ1-3, with 9 bases identical to TRBD1. In germline, CDR1 is SGHDT, CDR2 YYEEEE. The V segment lost 4 bases and the J segment 4 bases; nucleotides outside the gene matches: 6. The CDR3 extends over 15 amino acids. The CDR3 spells CASSVAGTGGNTIYF. The CDR3 DNA is TGTGCCAGCAGCGTCGCTGGGACAGGGGGAAACACCATATATTTT.

This chain uses TRBV30 with TRBJ2-7; the D is unclear. The length of the CDR3 is 14 residues. The germline V gene has CDR1 GTSNPN and CDR2 SVGIG (reference sequence). Trimming removed 7 bases from V and 6 bases from J, with 22 bases in between. The CDR3 nucleotides read TGTGCCTCGATCCCCTCCACCCTCCTACGCGAGCAGTACTTC. This sequence encodes CASIPSTLLREQYF.

This chain joins TRBV19 and TRBJ2-1; 11 positions agree with TRBD2. V lost 1 base and J lost 4; bases outside the gene matches: 3. Germline CDR1 reads LNHDA; CDR2 reads SQIVND (reference sequence). This CDR3 region has 16 residues. CDR3 in amino acids: CASSIGGTSGYNEQFF. CDR3 DNA: TGTGCCAGTAGTATAGGAGGGACTAGCGGTTACAATGAGCAGTTCTTC.

This sequence joins TRBV19 and TRBJ2-1; TRBD1 matches 9 bases. After removal of 6 bases from V and 2 bases from J, the junction contained 11 bases not matched to a gene. Germline CDR1 is LNHDA and CDR2 is SQIVND (reference sequence). The CDR3 loop spans 17 amino acids. As DNA, the CDR3 is TGTGCCAGTAGACCTCCGGGACAGGGTTTCGCCTACAATGAGCAGTTCTTC. It translates to CASRPPGQGFAYNEQFF.

This rearrangement joins TRBV9 to TRBJ1-2; unclear D gene. The CDR3 runs to 13 residues. CDR1 SGDLS and CDR2 YYNGEE come from the germline V gene. Trimming cost V 0 bases and J 4 bases, with 7 bases left between them. The CDR3 DNA is TGTGCCAGCAGCGTAGCAGACTCCTATGGCTACACCTTC. This encodes CASSVADSYGYTF.

In this sample, this clone turned up once. This rearrangement joins TRBV6-4 to TRBJ1-1; D is possibly TRBD1 (5 bases). The CDR3 is 14 amino acids. Germline V gene sequence: CDR1 MRHNA, CDR2 SNTAGT. With 2 bases removed from V and 1 base from J, the gap between germline ends came to 8 bases. The CDR3 nucleotides read TGTGCCAGCAGTGACACAGGCACGAACACTGAAGCTTTCTTT. It codes for CASSDTGTNTEAFF.

The V call is TRBV9, the J call TRBJ1-2; TRBD1 matches 9 bases. The CDR3 is 14 residues long. Germline-derived CDR1 and CDR2 are SGDLS and YYNGEE. The trim removed 3 bases at V and 8 bases at J, leaving 8 bases unmatched. The CDR3 here is CASSGLQGARGYTF. CDR3 DNA sequence: TGTGCCAGCAGCGGATTACAGGGGGCGAGAGGCTACACCTTC. Combining the CDR3 with reference TRBV9 and TRBJ1-2 gives the whole variable domain DSGVTQTPKHLITATGQRVTLRCSPRSGDLSVYWYQQSLDQGLQFLIQYYNGEERAKGNILERFSAQQFPDLHSELNLSSLELGDSALYFCASSGLQGARGYTFGSGTRLTVV.

The chain couples TRBV12-5 to TRBJ1-4; 11 nucleotides line up with TRBD1. The germline gives CDR1 LGHNT, CDR2 FRNRAP. V was pared by 1 base and J by 5 bases, with 0 bases of the junction left unmatched. The CDR3 spans 15 residues. In DNA, the CDR3 is TGTGCTAGTGGTTTGGGGGACAGGGGGAATGAAAAACTGTTTTTT. Its translation: CASGLGDRGNEKLFF.

J is TRBJ1-2 and V is TRBV15; TRBD1 aligns across 9 bases. The CDR3 runs 14 residues. The V gene's germline CDR1 is LNHNV and CDR2 YYDKDF (reference sequence). With V trimmed by 2 bases and J by 7 bases, 5 bases remained unmatched. Here the CDR3 DNA reads TGTGCCACCAGCAGATGGGACAGGGCCGGTGGCTACACCTTC. Its translation: CATSRWDRAGGYTF.

V gene TRBV19 combines with J gene TRBJ1-5; tentatively, D is TRBD1 (5 bases). The CDR3 extends over 14 amino acids. The V gene's germline CDR1 is LNHDA and CDR2 SQIVND (reference sequence). The V end was cut by 10 bases, the J end by 8 bases, with 21 bases between. In DNA, the CDR3 is TGTGCCACCACGGATGGGGGGGTCCGTGAGCCCCAGCATTTT. Its translation: CATTDGGVREPQHF. Full variable domain (remainder filled in from reference TRBV19 and TRBJ1-5): DGGITQSPKYLFRKEGQNVTLSCEQNLNHDAMYWYRQDPGQGLRLIYYSQIVNDFQKGDIAEGYSVSREKKESFPLTVTSAQKNPTAFYLCATTDGGVREPQHFGDGTRLSIL.

The rearrangement links TRBV19 to TRBJ1-5; 7 bases agree with TRBD1. The CDR3 has 14 amino acids. The germline V gene encodes CDR1 LNHDA and CDR2 SQIVND (reference sequence). V shed 7 bases and J 5 bases; nucleotides not matched to a gene: 8. The CDR3 loop is CASTRDSAYQPQHF. CDR3 DNA sequence: TGTGCCAGTACTCGGGACAGTGCTTATCAGCCCCAGCATTTT. The whole variable domain, remainder taken from reference TRBV19 and TRBJ1-5, is DGGITQSPKYLFRKEGQNVTLSCEQNLNHDAMYWYRQDPGQGLRLIYYSQIVNDFQKGDIAEGYSVSREKKESFPLTVTSAQKNPTAFYLCASTRDSAYQPQHFGDGTRLSIL.

In the case of this clone: Other DNA sequences in the same sample also yield this CDR3. The genes are TRBV18 and TRBJ2-7, with 9 positions matching TRBD2. After removal of 2 bases from V and 1 base from J, the junction contained 3 bases not matched to a gene. CDR1 and CDR2 from the germline V gene are KGHSH and LQKENI. CDR3 length equals 15 residues. CDR3 coding DNA: TGTGCCAGCTCACCAGGGGGACTAGCTTCCTACGAGCAGTACTTC. It encodes CASSPGGLASYEQYF.

The chain carries TRBV7-2 and TRBJ1-4, with a possible D match to TRBD1 (5 bases). The germline V gene has CDR1 SGHTA and CDR2 FQGNSA. The CDR3 runs to 14 residues. Trimming stripped 4 bases from V and 7 bases from J, with 13 bases between. The CDR3 loop reads CASSYPGTGEKLFF. CDR3 sequence (DNA): TGTGCCAGCAGCTATCCAGGGACTGGTGAAAAACTGTTTTTT.

This clone was counted a few times. The gene calls are TRBV5-3 and TRBJ2-5; perhaps TRBD2 as D (5 bases). TRBV5-3 is an ORF; its function is uncertain. Trimming stripped 5 bases from V and 2 bases from J, with 28 bases between. The CDR3 runs 19 residues. The CDR3 DNA follows: TGTGCCAGAAGGTCTGGCACTAGGTGTTTTTCGCCGATACAAGAGACCCAGTACTTC. Protein sequence: CARRSGTRCFSPIQETQYF.

The rearrangement uses TRBV9 and TRBJ1-3; 7 bases are a match to TRBD1. J lost 2 bases, V lost 3 bases, and 5 bases had no gene match. This CDR3 has 15 residues. Germline V gives CDR1 SGDLS, CDR2 YYNGEE. CDR3 sequence: CASSGSGGTGNTIYF. The CDR3 nucleotides are TGTGCCAGCAGCGGATCAGGGGGAACTGGAAACACCATATATTTT. Combining the CDR3 with reference TRBV9 and TRBJ1-3 gives the whole variable domain DSGVTQTPKHLITATGQRVTLRCSPRSGDLSVYWYQQSLDQGLQFLIQYYNGEERAKGNILERFSAQQFPDLHSELNLSSLELGDSALYFCASSGSGGTGNTIYFGEGSWLTVV.

This clone has only a few counts. The J gene is TRBJ2-2, the V gene TRBV10-1, with D perhaps matching TRBD2 (6 bases). The CDR3 loop spans 15 amino acids. Germline lookup yields CDR1 WNHNN and CDR2 SYGVQD (reference sequence). V was clipped by 1 base and J by 5 bases, with 11 bases between them. CDR3 loop: CASSEFDSGTGELFF. CDR3 bases: TGCGCCAGCAGTGAGTTCGATAGCGGAACCGGGGAGCTGTTTTTT.

This chain links TRBV4-2 with TRBJ2-3, with 10 bases matching TRBD2. The CDR3 covers 16 residues. From germline, CDR1 is LGHNA and CDR2 YNFKEQ. Trimming at V came to 0 bases and at J to 1 base, leaving 1 base not matched to a gene. For the CDR3, the DNA is TGTGCCAGCAGCCAAGATCTAGCGGGAGGCACAGATACGCAGTATTTT. Encoded protein: CASSQDLAGGTDTQYF.

This clone has just a few counts. The rearrangement uses TRBV4-2 and TRBJ1-2; no clear D. V was shortened by 1 base and J by 3 bases, with 9 bases between the two germline ends. CDR1 and CDR2 from the germline V gene are LGHNA and YNFKEQ. The CDR3 totals 14 residues. The CDR3: CASSQGRVDYGYTF. The CDR3 DNA reads as TGTGCCAGCAGCCAAGGGAGGGTAGACTATGGCTACACCTTC.

The genes are TRBV7-9 and TRBJ2-7; perhaps TRBD2 as D (6 bases). V gave up 5 bases and J gave up 5 bases, with 19 bases separating them. The CDR3 length is 15 residues. CDR1 is SEHNR, CDR2 FQNEAQ, per germline (reference sequence). For the CDR3, the DNA is TGTGCCAGCAGCCCCCTTCGGGAGCGGTTCGACGAGCAGTACTTC. Protein: CASSPLRERFDEQYF.

V gene TRBV7-9 combines with J gene TRBJ2-5, with TRBD2 matching over 9 bases. Germline lookup yields CDR1 SEHNR and CDR2 FQNEAQ (reference sequence). The length of the CDR3 is 15 residues. The V and J ends lost 1 base and 5 bases, in that order; junction bases with no gene match: 5. The CDR3 nucleotides read TGTGCCAGCAGCTTAGTTAGCGGGAGTCGGGAGACCCAGTACTTC. It translates to CASSLVSGSRETQYF.

V usage is TRBV24-1 and J usage is TRBJ2-5; weak D call: TRBD2 (6 bases). Germline loops: CDR1 KGHDR, CDR2 SFDVKD. CDR3 length: 13 amino acids. The V end was cut by 10 bases, the J end by 1 base, with 12 bases between. The CDR3 region has the DNA TGTGCCACAGCGAATAGCGGCCAAGAGACCCAGTACTTC. It yields the protein CATANSGQETQYF.

The V call is TRBV19, the J call TRBJ2-1; 11 bases match TRBD2. The J segment lost 8 bases and the V segment lost 2 bases, leaving 8 bases of the junction unmatched. This CDR3 spans 16 amino acids. Per germline, CDR1 LNHDA and CDR2 SQIVND (reference sequence). The CDR3 DNA reads TGTGCCAGTAGTATACTAGCGGGAGGACCCGGGGATGAGCAGTTCTTC. Encoded protein: CASSILAGGPGDEQFF.